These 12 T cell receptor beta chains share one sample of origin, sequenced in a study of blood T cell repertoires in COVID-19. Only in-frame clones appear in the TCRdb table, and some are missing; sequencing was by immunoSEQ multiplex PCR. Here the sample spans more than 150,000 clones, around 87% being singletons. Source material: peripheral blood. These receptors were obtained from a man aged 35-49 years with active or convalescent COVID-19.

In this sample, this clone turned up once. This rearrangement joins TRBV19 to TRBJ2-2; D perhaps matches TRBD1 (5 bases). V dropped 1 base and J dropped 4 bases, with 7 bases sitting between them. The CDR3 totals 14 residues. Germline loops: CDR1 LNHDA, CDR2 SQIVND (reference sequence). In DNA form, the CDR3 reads TGTGCCAGTAGTATAGTAGGGGCCACCGGGGAGCTGTTTTTT. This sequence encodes CASSIVGATGELFF.

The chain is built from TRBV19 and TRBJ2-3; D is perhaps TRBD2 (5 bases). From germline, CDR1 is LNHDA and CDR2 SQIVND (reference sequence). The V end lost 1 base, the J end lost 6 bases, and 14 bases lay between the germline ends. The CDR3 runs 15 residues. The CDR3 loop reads CASSIGRSWEDTQYF. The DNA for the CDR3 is TGTGCCAGTAGTATAGGGCGGTCCTGGGAGGATACGCAGTATTTT.

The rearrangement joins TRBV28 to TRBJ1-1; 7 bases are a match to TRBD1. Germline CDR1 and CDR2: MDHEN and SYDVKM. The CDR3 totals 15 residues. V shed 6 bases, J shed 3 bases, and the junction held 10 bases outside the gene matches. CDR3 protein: CASRILTGLHTEAFF. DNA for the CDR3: TGTGCCAGCAGGATCCTGACAGGGCTTCACACTGAAGCTTTCTTT.

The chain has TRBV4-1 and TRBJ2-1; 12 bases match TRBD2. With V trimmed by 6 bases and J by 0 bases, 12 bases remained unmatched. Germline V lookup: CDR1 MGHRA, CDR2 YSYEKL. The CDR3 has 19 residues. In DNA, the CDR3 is TGCGCCAGCAGTGAGACTAGCGGGGGCCCCCGGGCCTCCTACAATGAGCAGTTCTTC. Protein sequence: CASSETSGGPRASYNEQFF.

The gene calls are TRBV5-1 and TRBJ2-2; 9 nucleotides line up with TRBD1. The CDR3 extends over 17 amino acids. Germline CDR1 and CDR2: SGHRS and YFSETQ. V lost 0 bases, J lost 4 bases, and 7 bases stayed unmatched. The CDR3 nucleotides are TGCGCCAGCAGCTTGGGGATGACAGGGGGAGGCACCGGGGAGCTGTTTTTT. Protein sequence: CASSLGMTGGGTGELFF.

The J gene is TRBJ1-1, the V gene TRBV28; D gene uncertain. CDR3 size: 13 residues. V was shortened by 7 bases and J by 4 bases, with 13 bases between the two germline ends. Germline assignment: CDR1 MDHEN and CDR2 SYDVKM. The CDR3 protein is CASINRGSTEAFF. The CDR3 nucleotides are TGTGCCAGCATCAACCGGGGATCCACTGAAGCTTTCTTT.

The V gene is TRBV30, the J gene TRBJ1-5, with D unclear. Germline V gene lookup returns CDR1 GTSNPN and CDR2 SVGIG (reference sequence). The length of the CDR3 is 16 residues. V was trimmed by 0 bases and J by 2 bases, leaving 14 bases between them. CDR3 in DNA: TGTGCCTGGAGTGTACGCGGGCGGAGGGGCAATCAGCCCCAGCATTTT. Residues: CAWSVRGRRGNQPQHF.

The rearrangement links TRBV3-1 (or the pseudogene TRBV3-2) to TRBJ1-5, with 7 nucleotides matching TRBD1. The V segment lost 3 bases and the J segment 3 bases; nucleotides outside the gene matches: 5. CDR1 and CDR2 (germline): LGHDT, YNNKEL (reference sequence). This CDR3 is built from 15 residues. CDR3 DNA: TGTGCCAGCAGCCAGGCGACAGGGCTCAATCAGCCCCAGCATTTT. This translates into CASSQATGLNQPQHF.

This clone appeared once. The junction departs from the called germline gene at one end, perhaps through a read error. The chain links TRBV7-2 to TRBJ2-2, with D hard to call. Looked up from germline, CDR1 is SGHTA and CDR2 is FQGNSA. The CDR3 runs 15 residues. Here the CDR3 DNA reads TGTGCCAGCAGATTAGACACCCTGATGACCGGGGAGCTGTTTTTT. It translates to CASRLDTLMTGELFF.

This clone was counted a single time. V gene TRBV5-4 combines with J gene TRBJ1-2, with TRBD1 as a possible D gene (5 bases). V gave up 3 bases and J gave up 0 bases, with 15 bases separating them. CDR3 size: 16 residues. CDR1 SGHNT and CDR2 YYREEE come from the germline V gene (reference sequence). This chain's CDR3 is CASSSGFAVTNYGYTF. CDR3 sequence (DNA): TGTGCCAGCAGCTCAGGGTTCGCAGTTACTAACTATGGCTACACCTTC.

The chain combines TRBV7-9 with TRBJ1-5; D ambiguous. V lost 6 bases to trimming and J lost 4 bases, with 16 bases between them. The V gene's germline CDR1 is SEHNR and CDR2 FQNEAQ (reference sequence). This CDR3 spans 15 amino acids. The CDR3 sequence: CASSRGRVGNQPQHF. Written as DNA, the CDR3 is TGTGCCAGCAGTAGAGGGAGGGTCGGGAATCAGCCCCAGCATTTT.

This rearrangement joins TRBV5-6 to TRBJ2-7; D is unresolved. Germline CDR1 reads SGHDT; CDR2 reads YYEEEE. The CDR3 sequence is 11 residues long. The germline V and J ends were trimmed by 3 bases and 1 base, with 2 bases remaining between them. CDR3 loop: CASSSSYEQYF. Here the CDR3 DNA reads TGTGCCAGCAGCTCTTCCTACGAGCAGTACTTC.